This TCR beta chain originates from a study of cytomegalovirus exposure and HLA in healthy donors. In the study overall: Earlier work reported 110 million or so unique TCR beta sequences from about 180 million T cells.

The study's findings and limits: Per a prior analysis, the majority of TCR beta V segments were productive roughly 90% or roughly 30% of the time.

This CDR3 has 14 residues. V was pared by 6 bases and J by 5 bases, with 6 bases of the junction left unmatched. From germline, CDR1 is MNHNY and CDR2 SVGAGI (reference sequence). Primers: 60 Vbeta forward and 13 Jbeta reverse. Some clones are missing from TCRdb's copy, which holds only in-frame ones; the method was immunoSEQ multiplex PCR. There are some 170,000 clones in the sample; around 78% occur only once, and around 1% lies in the top ten. Healthy donors of bone marrow made up the group. Regarding this clone: Its specificity is unknown.

The source material was PBMCs. The clonotype originates from a woman aged 40-49 years in good health and CMV-seronegative. The chain carries TRBV6-6 and TRBJ2-5; TRBD2 aligns across 10 bases. CDR3 sequence: CASSPSGRRETQYF. CDR3 nucleotides: TGTGCCAGCAGCCCTAGCGGGAGAAGGGAGACCCAGTACTTC.